This TCR beta chain appears in the sequencing data of a study of blood T cell repertoires in COVID-19. Study context: From T cells, B-cell-depleted T cells, or PBMCs came the material, which was cDNA or gDNA.

Participant age was roughly 18 to 100 years, and participants resided in about two dozen US areas. This clone was detected many times. V was cut by 7 bases and J by 5 bases, with 17 bases left in between. The CDR3 covers 15 residues. CDR1 SNHLY and CDR2 FYNNEI come from the germline V gene. Authors' analysis steps: How many nucleated cells were present was estimated from reference gene primer amplification. Repertoires were generated with immunoSEQ multiplex PCR, while TCRdb's copy carries only in-frame clones and drops some. From that table come the V and J calls and clone size; the DNA was used to work out D and trimming. The sample comprises under 150,000 clones, roughly 87% of which are singletons, and over 15% rests with the top ten.

The sequence derives from a man aged 25-40 years who had recovered from COVID-19. The source material was PBMCs or T cells enriched from blood (not recorded which). The chain joins TRBV2 to TRBJ2-2; D perhaps matches TRBD1 (6 bases). CDR3 nucleotides: TGTGCCAGCAAGGTGGGGGCGGCACGTACCGGGGAGCTGTTTTTT. Protein: CASKVGAARTGELFF.